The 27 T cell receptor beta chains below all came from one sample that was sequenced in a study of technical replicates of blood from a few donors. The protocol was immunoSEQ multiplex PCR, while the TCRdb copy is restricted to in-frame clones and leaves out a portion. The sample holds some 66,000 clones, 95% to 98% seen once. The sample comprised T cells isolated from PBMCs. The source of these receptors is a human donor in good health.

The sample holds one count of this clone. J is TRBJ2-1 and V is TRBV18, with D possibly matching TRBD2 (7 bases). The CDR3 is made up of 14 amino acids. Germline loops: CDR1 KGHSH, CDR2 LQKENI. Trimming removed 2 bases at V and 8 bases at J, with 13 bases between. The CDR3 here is CASSPGPGGDEQFF. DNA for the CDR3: TGTGCCAGCTCACCAGGGCCGGGGGGCGATGAGCAGTTCTTC.

In DNA, the CDR3 is TGTGCCAGCAAGAAGACTAGCACCTCCTACGAGCAGTACTTC. Translation gives CASKKTSTSYEQYF. V gene TRBV2 combines with J gene TRBJ2-7, with 7 bases aligning to TRBD2. After removal of 7 bases from V and 0 bases from J, the junction contained 6 bases not matched to a gene. There are 14 residues in the CDR3. Germline lookup yields CDR1 SNHLY and CDR2 FYNNEI.

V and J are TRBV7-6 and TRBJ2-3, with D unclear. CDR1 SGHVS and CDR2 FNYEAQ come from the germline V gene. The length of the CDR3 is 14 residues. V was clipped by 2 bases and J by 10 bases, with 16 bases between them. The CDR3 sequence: CASSLNGNARAQYF. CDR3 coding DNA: TGTGCCAGCAGCTTAAATGGTAATGCTCGAGCGCAGTATTTT.

The CDR3 reads CASSSSTEAFF. The CDR3 DNA sequence: TGTGCCAGCAGCTCTAGCACTGAAGCTTTCTTT. The V and J genes are TRBV11-1 and TRBJ1-1; D is unclear. The germline gives CDR1 SGHAT, CDR2 FQDESV (reference sequence). The CDR3 length is 11 residues. V was shortened by 4 bases and J by 4 bases, with 4 bases between the two germline ends.

CDR3 coding DNA: TGTGCCAGCAGCAGCAGACAGGGGGTCGGCGAGCAGTACTTC. Its translation: CASSSRQGVGEQYF. The rearrangement uses TRBV5-4 and TRBJ2-7; TRBD1 agrees at 9 bases. The CDR3 is made up of 14 amino acids. V gave up 4 bases and J gave up 6 bases; unmatched junction bases: 8. The germline V gene encodes CDR1 SGHNT and CDR2 YYREEE (reference sequence).

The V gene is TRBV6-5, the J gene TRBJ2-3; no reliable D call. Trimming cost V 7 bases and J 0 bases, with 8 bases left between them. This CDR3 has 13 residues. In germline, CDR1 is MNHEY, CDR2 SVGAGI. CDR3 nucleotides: TGTGCCAGCACCAGCGTAAGCACAGATACGCAGTATTTT. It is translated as CASTSVSTDTQYF.

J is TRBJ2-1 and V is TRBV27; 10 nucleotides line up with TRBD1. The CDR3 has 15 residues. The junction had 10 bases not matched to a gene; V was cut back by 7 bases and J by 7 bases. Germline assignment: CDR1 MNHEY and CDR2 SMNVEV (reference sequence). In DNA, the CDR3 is TGTGCCAGCACCACCCCGACAGGGGGCTCGAATGAGCAGTTCTTC. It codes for CASTTPTGGSNEQFF.

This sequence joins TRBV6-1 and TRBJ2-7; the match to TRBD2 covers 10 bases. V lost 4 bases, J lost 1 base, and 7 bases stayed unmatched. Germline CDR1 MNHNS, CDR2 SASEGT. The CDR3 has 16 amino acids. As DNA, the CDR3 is TGTGCCAGCAGTGCCCTAGCGGGAGTTGCTTCCTACGAGCAGTACTTC. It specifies CASSALAGVASYEQYF.

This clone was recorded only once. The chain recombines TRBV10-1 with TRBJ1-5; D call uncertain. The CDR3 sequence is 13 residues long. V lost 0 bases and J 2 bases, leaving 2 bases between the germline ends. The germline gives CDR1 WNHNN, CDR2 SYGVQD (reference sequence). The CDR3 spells CASSESGNQPQHF. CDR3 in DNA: TGCGCCAGCAGTGAGTCCGGCAATCAGCCCCAGCATTTT.

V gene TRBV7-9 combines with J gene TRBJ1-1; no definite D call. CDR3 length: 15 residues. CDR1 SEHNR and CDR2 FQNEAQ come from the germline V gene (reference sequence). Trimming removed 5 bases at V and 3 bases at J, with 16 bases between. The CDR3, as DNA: TGTGCCAGCAGCCTCCCCTTGTTCGGGGACACTGAAGCTTTCTTT. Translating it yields CASSLPLFGDTEAFF. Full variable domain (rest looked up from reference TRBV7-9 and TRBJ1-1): DTGVSQNPRHKITKRGQNVTFRCDPISEHNRLYWYRQTLGQGPEFLTYFQNEAQLEKSRLLSDRFSAERPKGSFSTLEIQRTEQGDSAMYLCASSLPLFGDTEAFFGQGTRLTVV.

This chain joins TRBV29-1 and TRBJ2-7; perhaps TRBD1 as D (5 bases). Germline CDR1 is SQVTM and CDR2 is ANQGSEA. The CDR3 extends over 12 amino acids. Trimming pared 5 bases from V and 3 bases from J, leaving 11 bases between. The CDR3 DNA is TGCAGCGTTAAAATGGGGCTCTACGAGCAGTACTTC. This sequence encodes CSVKMGLYEQYF.

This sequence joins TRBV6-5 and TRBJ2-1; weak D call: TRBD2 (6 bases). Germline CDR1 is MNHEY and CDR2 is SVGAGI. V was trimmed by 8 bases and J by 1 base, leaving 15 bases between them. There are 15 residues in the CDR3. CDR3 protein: CASALSGLSYNEQFF. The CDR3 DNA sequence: TGTGCCAGCGCTCTGAGCGGGTTATCCTACAATGAGCAGTTCTTC.

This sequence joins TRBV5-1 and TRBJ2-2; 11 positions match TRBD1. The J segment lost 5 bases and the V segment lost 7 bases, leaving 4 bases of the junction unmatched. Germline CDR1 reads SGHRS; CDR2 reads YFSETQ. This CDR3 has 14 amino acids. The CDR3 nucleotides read TGCGCCAGCGAGGACAGGGGGCTTACCGGGGAGCTGTTTTTT. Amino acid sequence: CASEDRGLTGELFF. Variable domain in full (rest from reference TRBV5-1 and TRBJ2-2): KAGVTQTPRYLIKTRGQQVTLSCSPISGHRSVSWYQQTPGQGLQFLFEYFSETQRNKGNFPGRFSGRQFSNSRSEMNVSTLELGDSALYLCASEDRGLTGELFFGEGSRLTVL.

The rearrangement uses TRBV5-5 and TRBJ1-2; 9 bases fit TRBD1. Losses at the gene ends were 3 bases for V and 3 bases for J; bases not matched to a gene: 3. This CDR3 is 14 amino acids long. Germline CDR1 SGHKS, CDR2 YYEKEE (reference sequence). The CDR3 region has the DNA TGTGCCAGCAGCTGGACAGGGGATTACTATGGCTACACCTTC. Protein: CASSWTGDYYGYTF. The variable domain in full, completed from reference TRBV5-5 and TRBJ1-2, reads DAGVTQSPTHLIKTRGQQVTLRCSPISGHKSVSWYQQVLGQGPQFIFQYYEKEERGRGNFPDRFSARQFPNYSSELNVNALLLGDSALYLCASSWTGDYYGYTFGSGTRLTVV.

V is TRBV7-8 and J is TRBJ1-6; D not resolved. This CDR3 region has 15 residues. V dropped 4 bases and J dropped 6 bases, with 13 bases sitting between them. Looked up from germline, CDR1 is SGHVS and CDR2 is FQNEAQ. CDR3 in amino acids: CASSSRRIGNSPLHF. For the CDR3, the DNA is TGTGCCAGCAGCTCGCGGAGGATCGGTAATTCACCCCTCCACTTT.

CDR3 in amino acids: CASLGEQGSYEQYF. The CDR3 coding sequence is TGTGCCAGCCTCGGGGAACAGGGGTCCTACGAGCAGTACTTC. This chain links TRBV6-1 with TRBJ2-7, with 7 bases lining up with TRBD1. The CDR3 contains 14 residues. V shed 8 bases and J 1 base; nucleotides not matched to a gene: 8. The germline CDR1 and CDR2 sequences are MNHNS and SASEGT.

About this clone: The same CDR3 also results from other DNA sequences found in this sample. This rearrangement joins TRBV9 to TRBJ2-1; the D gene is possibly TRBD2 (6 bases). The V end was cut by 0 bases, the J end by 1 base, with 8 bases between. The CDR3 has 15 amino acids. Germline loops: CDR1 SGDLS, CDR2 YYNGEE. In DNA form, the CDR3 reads TGTGCCAGCAGCGTAGCGGGGGAATCCTACAATGAGCAGTTCTTC. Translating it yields CASSVAGESYNEQFF.

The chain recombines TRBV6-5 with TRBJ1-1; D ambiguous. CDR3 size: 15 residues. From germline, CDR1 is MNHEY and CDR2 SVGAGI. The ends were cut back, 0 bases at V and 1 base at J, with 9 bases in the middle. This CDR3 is CASSYSQIWNTEAFF. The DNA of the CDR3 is TGTGCCAGCAGTTACTCTCAGATTTGGAACACTGAAGCTTTCTTT.

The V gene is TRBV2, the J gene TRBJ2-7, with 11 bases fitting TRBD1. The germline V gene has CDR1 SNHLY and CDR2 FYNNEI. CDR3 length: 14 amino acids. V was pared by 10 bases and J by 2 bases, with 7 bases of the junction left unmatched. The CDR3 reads CATQPGQGAYEQYF. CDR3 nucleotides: TGTGCCACTCAACCGGGACAGGGGGCCTACGAGCAGTACTTC. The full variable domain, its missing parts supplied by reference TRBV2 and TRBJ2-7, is EPEVTQTPSHQVTQMGQEVILRCVPISNHLYFYWYRQILGQKVEFLVSFYNNEISEKSEIFDDQFSVERPDGSNFTLKIRSTKLEDSAMYFCATQPGQGAYEQYFGPGTRLTVT.

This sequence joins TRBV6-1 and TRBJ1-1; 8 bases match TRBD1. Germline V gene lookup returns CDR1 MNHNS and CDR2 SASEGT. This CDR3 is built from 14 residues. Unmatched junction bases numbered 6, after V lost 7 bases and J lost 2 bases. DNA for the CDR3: TGTGCCAGCACCGGGACAGGAGAAAACACTGAAGCTTTCTTT. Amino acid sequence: CASTGTGENTEAFF.

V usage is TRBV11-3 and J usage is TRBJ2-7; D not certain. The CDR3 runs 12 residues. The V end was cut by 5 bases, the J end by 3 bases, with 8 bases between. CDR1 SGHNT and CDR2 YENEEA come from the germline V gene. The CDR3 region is CASSARHYEQYF. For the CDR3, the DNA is TGTGCCAGCAGCGCGCGCCACTACGAGCAGTACTTC.

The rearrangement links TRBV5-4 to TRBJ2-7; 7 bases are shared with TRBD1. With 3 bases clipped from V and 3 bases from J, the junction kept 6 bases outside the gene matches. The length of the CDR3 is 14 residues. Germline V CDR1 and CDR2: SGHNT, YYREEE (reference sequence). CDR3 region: CASSSGQAYYEQYF. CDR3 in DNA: TGTGCCAGCAGCTCCGGACAGGCCTACTACGAGCAGTACTTC.

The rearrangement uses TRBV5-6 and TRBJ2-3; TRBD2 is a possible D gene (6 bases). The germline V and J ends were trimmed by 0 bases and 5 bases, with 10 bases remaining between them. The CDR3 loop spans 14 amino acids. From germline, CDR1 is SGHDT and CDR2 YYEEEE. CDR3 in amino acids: CASSLAGSQDTQYF. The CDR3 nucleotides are TGTGCCAGCAGCTTGGCCGGGAGCCAAGATACGCAGTATTTT.

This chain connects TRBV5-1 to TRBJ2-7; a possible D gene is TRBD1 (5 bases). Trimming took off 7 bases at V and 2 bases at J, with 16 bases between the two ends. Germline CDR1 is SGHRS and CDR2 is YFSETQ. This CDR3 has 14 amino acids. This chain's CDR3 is CASYSGDSPYEQYF. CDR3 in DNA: TGCGCCAGCTATTCTGGTGACAGCCCCTACGAGCAGTACTTC.

The CDR3 spells CASSFVSSDTQYF. The CDR3 bases are TGTGCCAGCAGCTTTGTCTCGTCAGATACGCAGTATTTT. The rearrangement links TRBV7-2 to TRBJ2-3; no clear D gene. V gave up 3 bases and J gave up 4 bases, with 8 bases separating them. Germline values: CDR1 SGHTA, CDR2 FQGNSA. The CDR3 covers 13 residues.

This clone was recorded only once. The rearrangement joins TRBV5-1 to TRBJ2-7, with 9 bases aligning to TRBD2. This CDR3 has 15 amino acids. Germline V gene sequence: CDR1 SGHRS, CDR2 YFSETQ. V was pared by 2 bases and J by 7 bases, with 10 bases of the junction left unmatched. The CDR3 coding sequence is TGCGCCAGCAGCTTACTGGGACTAGCAGTCGAGGAGCAGTACTTC. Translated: CASSLLGLAVEEQYF. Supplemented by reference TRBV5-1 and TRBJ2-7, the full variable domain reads KAGVTQTPRYLIKTRGQQVTLSCSPISGHRSVSWYQQTPGQGLQFLFEYFSETQRNKGNFPGRFSGRQFSNSRSEMNVSTLELGDSALYLCASSLLGLAVEEQYFGPGTRLTVT.

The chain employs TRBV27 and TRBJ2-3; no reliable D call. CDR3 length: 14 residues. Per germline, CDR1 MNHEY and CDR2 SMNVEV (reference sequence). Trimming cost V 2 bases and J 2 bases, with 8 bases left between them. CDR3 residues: CASSLSGPTDTQYF. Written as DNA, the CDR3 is TGTGCCAGCAGTTTAAGTGGGCCCACAGATACGCAGTATTTT.